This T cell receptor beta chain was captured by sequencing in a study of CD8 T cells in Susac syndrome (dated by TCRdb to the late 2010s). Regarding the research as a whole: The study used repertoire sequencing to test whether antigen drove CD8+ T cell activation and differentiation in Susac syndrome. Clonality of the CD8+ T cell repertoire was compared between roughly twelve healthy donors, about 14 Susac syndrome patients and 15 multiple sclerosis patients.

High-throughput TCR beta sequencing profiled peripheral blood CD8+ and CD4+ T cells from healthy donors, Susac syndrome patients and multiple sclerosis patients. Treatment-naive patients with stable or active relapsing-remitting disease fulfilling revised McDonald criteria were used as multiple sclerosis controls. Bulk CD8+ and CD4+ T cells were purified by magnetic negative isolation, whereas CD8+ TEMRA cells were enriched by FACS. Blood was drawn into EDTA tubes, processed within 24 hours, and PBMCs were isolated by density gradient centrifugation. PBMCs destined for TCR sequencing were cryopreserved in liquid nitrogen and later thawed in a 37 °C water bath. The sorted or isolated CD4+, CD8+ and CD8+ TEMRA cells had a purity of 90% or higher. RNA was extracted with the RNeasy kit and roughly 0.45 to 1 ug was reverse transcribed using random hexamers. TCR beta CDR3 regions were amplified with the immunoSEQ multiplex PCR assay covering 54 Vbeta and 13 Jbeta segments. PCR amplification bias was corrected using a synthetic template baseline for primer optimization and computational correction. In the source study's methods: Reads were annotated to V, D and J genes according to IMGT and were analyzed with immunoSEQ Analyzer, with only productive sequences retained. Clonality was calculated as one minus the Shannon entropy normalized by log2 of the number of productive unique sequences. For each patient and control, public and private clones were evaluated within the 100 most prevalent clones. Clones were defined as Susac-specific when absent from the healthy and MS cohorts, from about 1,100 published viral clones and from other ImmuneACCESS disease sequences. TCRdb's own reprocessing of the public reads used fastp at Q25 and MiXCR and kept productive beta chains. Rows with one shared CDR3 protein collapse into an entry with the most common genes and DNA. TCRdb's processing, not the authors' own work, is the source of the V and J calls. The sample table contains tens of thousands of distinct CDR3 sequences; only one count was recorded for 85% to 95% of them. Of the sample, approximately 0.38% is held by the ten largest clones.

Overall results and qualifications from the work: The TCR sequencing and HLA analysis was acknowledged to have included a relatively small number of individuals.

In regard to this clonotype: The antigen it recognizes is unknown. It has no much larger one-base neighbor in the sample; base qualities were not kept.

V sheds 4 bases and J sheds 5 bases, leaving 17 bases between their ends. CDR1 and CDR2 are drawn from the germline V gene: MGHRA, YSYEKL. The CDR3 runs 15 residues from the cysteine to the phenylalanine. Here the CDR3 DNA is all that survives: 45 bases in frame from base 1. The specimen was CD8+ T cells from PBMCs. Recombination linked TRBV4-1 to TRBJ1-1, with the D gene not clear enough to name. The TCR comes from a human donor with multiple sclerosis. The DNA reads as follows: TGCGCCAGCAGCCTATCCCCTCTGGACGGGACTGAAGCTTTCTTT. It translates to CASSLSPLDGTEAFF.